A single sample is the source of the 14 T cell receptor beta chains below, sequenced in a study of cytomegalovirus exposure and HLA in healthy donors. The PCR used 60 Vbeta and 13 Jbeta primers. Repertoires were generated with immunoSEQ multiplex PCR, while TCRdb's copy carries only in-frame clones and drops some. The data contain tens of thousands of clones, about four fifths of them singletons. Sequenced material: PBMCs. The origin of the receptors is a man aged 40-50 years in good health and CMV-seronegative.

The V gene is TRBV5-4, the J gene TRBJ2-1; tentatively, D is TRBD1 (6 bases). V lost 3 bases, J lost 11 bases, and 15 bases lay in between. This CDR3 contains 13 residues. Germline V gene data show CDR1 as SGHNT and CDR2 as YYREEE (reference sequence). CDR3: CASSSPPDRKQFF. In nucleotides, the CDR3 is TGTGCCAGCAGCTCTCCCCCAGACAGGAAGCAGTTCTTC.

V is TRBV13 and J is TRBJ2-2; 11 bases agree with TRBD2. V lost 2 bases and J lost 7; bases outside the gene matches: 6. Germline values: CDR1 PRHDT, CDR2 FYEKMQ (reference sequence). The CDR3 loop spans 16 amino acids. CDR3 sequence: CASSLTSGTSGGELFF. The CDR3 nucleotides are TGTGCCAGCAGCTTAACTTCCGGGACTAGCGGCGGGGAGCTGTTTTTT.

The V call is TRBV18, the J call TRBJ1-2, with D possibly TRBD1 on 6 matching bases. This CDR3 contains 15 residues. CDR1 and CDR2 (germline): KGHSH, LQKENI. Deletions cut 0 bases from V and 4 bases from J, with 12 bases between. The CDR3 DNA sequence: TGTGCCAGCTCACCACCGAAGGGGGTAGGCTATGGCTACACCTTC. This sequence encodes CASSPPKGVGYGYTF.

The J gene is TRBJ2-7, the V gene TRBV7-8, with D possibly matching TRBD1 (6 bases). CDR3 length equals 14 residues. The ends were cut back, 5 bases at V and 7 bases at J, with 18 bases in the middle. Germline V gene lookup returns CDR1 SGHVS and CDR2 FQNEAQ. CDR3 nucleotide sequence: TGTGCCAGCAGCCACAATTCGCCACAGGGAGAGCAGTACTTC. It specifies CASSHNSPQGEQYF.

The rearrangement links TRBV6-5 to TRBJ1-6; 7 bases align to TRBD1. The germline CDR1 and CDR2 sequences are MNHEY and SVGAGI. The V gene end was trimmed by 6 bases and the J gene end by 9 bases; junction bases not matched to a gene: 11. The CDR3 loop spans 15 amino acids. CDR3 bases: TGTGCCAGCAGCCCAGGGGGAGTCTCGGGTTCACCCCTCCACTTT. Its translation is CASSPGGVSGSPLHF.

The genes are TRBV2 and TRBJ2-5; 8 nucleotides match TRBD2. The closer fit of TRBJ2-7 to the DNA end suggests the J call may be wrong. The germline V gene has CDR1 SNHLY and CDR2 FYNNEI. This CDR3 region has 16 residues. The CDR3 DNA sequence: TGTGCCAGCAGCCTCGATATGGGCGGGGGGACTCACGAGCAGTACTTC. Amino acid sequence: CASSLDMGGGTHEQYF.

This clone was detected only a few times. The rearrangement joins TRBV19 to TRBJ1-1; D ambiguous. Germline CDR1 and CDR2: LNHDA and SQIVND (reference sequence). The CDR3 has 13 residues. Trimming removed 11 bases at V and 4 bases at J, with 17 bases between. The CDR3 DNA follows: TGTGCCTCCCGGGGAGGTGGCGGCACTGAAGCTTTCTTT. Translation gives CASRGGGGTEAFF.

Only a few counts were recorded for this clone. J is TRBJ1-2 and V is TRBV29-1, with TRBD1 matching 7 bases. From germline, CDR1 is SQVTM and CDR2 ANQGSEA. With 2 bases clipped from V and 2 bases from J, the junction kept 5 bases outside the gene matches. This CDR3 spans 14 amino acids. CDR3 nucleotides: TGCAGCGTTGAAACCCAGGGGGACAACTATGGCTACACCTTC. This codes for CSVETQGDNYGYTF.

CDR3 bases: TGTGCCAGTAGCATACAGGGGTCCGGGGCCAACGTCCTGACTTTC. Its translation: CASSIQGSGANVLTF. The chain joins TRBV19 to TRBJ2-6; 7 positions match TRBD1. The CDR3 sequence is 15 residues long. CDR1 is LNHDA and CDR2 is SQIVND in the germline V gene (reference sequence). V gave up 6 bases and J gave up 4 bases; unmatched junction bases: 6.

This CDR3 reads CASSKPGGAAQYF. In DNA form, the CDR3 reads TGTGCCAGCAGTAAGCCTGGGGGGGCAGCGCAGTATTTT. J is TRBJ2-3 and V is TRBV7-9; tentatively, D is TRBD2 (7 bases). CDR3 length equals 13 residues. CDR1 and CDR2 (germline): SEHNR, FQNEAQ (reference sequence). With 6 bases removed from V and 10 bases from J, the gap between germline ends came to 17 bases.

V gene TRBV19 combines with J gene TRBJ1-4; D may be TRBD1 (6 bases). Trimming stripped 6 bases from V and 4 bases from J, with 15 bases between. CDR1 LNHDA and CDR2 SQIVND come from the germline V gene (reference sequence). This CDR3 region has 15 residues. CDR3 amino acids: CASRARGSGNEKLFF. The CDR3 nucleotides read TGTGCCAGTAGGGCCAGGGGATCCGGTAATGAAAAACTGTTTTTT.

The chain recombines TRBV6-5 with TRBJ1-6; 10 bases line up with TRBD1. Trimming at V came to 3 bases and at J to 4 bases, leaving 3 bases not matched to a gene. Per germline, CDR1 MNHEY and CDR2 SVGAGI. The CDR3 is 16 residues long. The CDR3 DNA reads as TGTGCCAGCAGTTATGGGGACAGGGGTTATAATTCACCCCTCCACTTT. This sequence encodes CASSYGDRGYNSPLHF.

This clone was seen just once. This sequence joins TRBV7-2 and TRBJ1-2; possibly TRBD1 for D (5 bases). CDR1 and CDR2 (germline): SGHTA, FQGNSA. V was shortened by 1 base and J by 8 bases, with 17 bases between the two germline ends. The CDR3 runs to 15 residues. Here the CDR3 reads CASSLDRTRKEGYTF. CDR3 nucleotides: TGTGCCAGCAGCTTAGATAGGACACGAAAGGAGGGCTACACCTTC.

This clone was seen just once. J is TRBJ2-2 and V is TRBV5-8; weak D call: TRBD1 (5 bases). Per the germline V gene, CDR1 is SGHTS and CDR2 is YDEGEE. This CDR3 contains 16 residues. Trimming removed 0 bases at V and 6 bases at J, with 15 bases between. The CDR3 bases are TGTGCCAGCAGCTTGGGGCAGGGAATAATGTCCGGGGAGCTGTTTTTT. Its translation: CASSLGQGIMSGELFF. The full variable domain, in which reference TRBV5-8 and TRBJ2-2 provide the parts outside the CDR3, is EAGVTQSPTHLIKTRGQQATLRCSPISGHTSVYWYQQALGLGLQFLLWYDEGEERNRGNFPPRFSGRQFPNYSSELNVNALELEDSALYLCASSLGQGIMSGELFFGEGSRLTVL.